Below, 14 T cell receptor beta chains from the same sample are listed, as sequenced in a study of response to subunit inactivated influenza vaccine. MiXCR, run by TCRdb on the RT-PCR reads, gives a single entry per CDR3 protein. The sample yields 500,000 to 600,000 distinct CDR3 sequences, 15% to 20% seen once. Sequenced material: CD4+ T cells sorted from PBMCs, taken roughly 24 months after vaccination. Receptor source: a man aged 45-69 years who received an inactivated influenza vaccine.

This clonotype was seen a handful of times. The V gene is TRBV20-1, the J gene TRBJ2-3; D gene ambiguous. Germline V gene lookup returns CDR1 DFQATT and CDR2 SNEGSKA (reference sequence). The CDR3 loop spans 15 amino acids. The ends were cut back, 0 bases at V and 2 bases at J, with 12 bases in the middle. CDR3 sequence (DNA): TGCAGTGCTAGAGATCTTAGGACGGCCACAGATACGCAGTATTTT. Translating gives CSARDLRTATDTQYF.

The chain links TRBV3-1 to TRBJ2-7, with D possibly being TRBD1 (6 bases). The CDR3 is 13 amino acids. Per the germline V gene, CDR1 is LGHDT and CDR2 is YNNKEL (reference sequence). V was shortened by 1 base and J by 11 bases, with 15 bases between the two germline ends. CDR3 in amino acids: CASSQGQGTREYF. The CDR3 coding sequence is TGTGCCAGCAGCCAAGGGCAGGGGACCCGGGAGTACTTC.

The chain is built from TRBV5-1 and TRBJ2-3; 16 bases agree with TRBD2. The CDR3 is 20 residues long. CDR1 and CDR2 (germline): SGHRS, YFSETQ. J was trimmed by 12 bases and V by 3 bases; bases with no gene match: 22. DNA of the CDR3: TGCGCCAGCAGCTCAAGTCCCGGGACTAGCGGGAGGGCCATCCTTTCCTCTCAGTATTTT. Protein product: CASSSSPGTSGRAILSSQYF.

This clonotype was seen a handful of times. The rearrangement uses TRBV6-2 or TRBV6-3 and TRBJ1-1; D is ambiguous. Trimming shortened V by 5 bases and J by 0 bases, and 7 bases separated the two germline ends. CDR1 MNHEY and CDR2 SVGEGT come from the germline V gene. There are 13 residues in the CDR3. CDR3 amino acids: CASSRWLNTEAFF. The DNA for the CDR3 is TGTGCCAGCAGTAGGTGGCTGAACACTGAAGCTTTCTTT.

This clonotype came up a few times. The chain recombines TRBV20-1 with TRBJ2-5; D ambiguous. The CDR3 is made up of 14 amino acids. In germline, CDR1 is DFQATT, CDR2 SNEGSKA (reference sequence). The V gene lost 0 bases and the J gene lost 0 bases, with 8 bases spanning the gap. CDR3 residues: CSAREKWDQETQYF. The CDR3 DNA reads TGCAGTGCTAGAGAAAAGTGGGACCAAGAGACCCAGTACTTC.

The chain joins TRBV7-2 to TRBJ2-3; possible D gene TRBD2, 6 bases. The CDR3 is made up of 17 amino acids. Germline V gene data show CDR1 as SGHTA and CDR2 as FQGNSA. The V and J ends lost 0 bases and 0 bases respectively, with 13 bases between them. DNA of the CDR3: TGTGCCAGCAGCTTAGCGCGGGACTTCCCTAGCACAGATACGCAGTATTTT. Its translation: CASSLARDFPSTDTQYF.

The chain couples TRBV7-2 to TRBJ2-3; D not certain. From germline, CDR1 is SGHTA and CDR2 FQGNSA. The V gene lost 5 bases and the J gene lost 4 bases, with 7 bases spanning the gap. This CDR3 has 12 residues. The CDR3 DNA reads as TGTGCCAGCAGCGGAGTAGCAGATACGCAGTATTTT. This codes for CASSGVADTQYF.

A few counts support this clonotype. The chain combines TRBV27 with TRBJ1-6, with unresolved D. The germline gives CDR1 MNHEY, CDR2 SMNVEV (reference sequence). Trimming removed 3 bases from V and 8 bases from J, with 8 bases in between. The CDR3 runs to 13 residues. The CDR3 region has the DNA TGTGCCAGCAGTTTTCAATGGGATTCACCCCTCCACTTT. Amino acids: CASSFQWDSPLHF.

This rearrangement joins TRBV28 to TRBJ2-6; D unresolved. The length of the CDR3 is 15 residues. V was shortened by 3 bases and J by 1 base, with 7 bases between the two germline ends. Looked up from germline, CDR1 is MDHEN and CDR2 is SYDVKM. In DNA, the CDR3 is TGTGCCAGCAGTTTTGTGTTATCTGGGGCCAACGTCCTGACTTTC. Translated, it gives CASSFVLSGANVLTF.

This clonotype has more than one count but fewer than ten. V is TRBV20-1 and J is TRBJ2-4; 13 bases are shared with TRBD2. Per the germline V gene, CDR1 is DFQATT and CDR2 is SNEGSKA (reference sequence). V lost 3 bases to trimming and J lost 7 bases; unmatched junction nucleotides: 6. The CDR3 has 15 residues. This CDR3 reads CSASPPTSGRNIQYF. The CDR3 DNA reads as TGCAGTGCTAGCCCCCCGACTAGCGGGAGGAACATTCAGTACTTC.

As regards this clonotype: At one boundary the junction diverges from the germline segment, which might be a read error. The CDR3 here is CDSSPRGLQGVEQYF. The CDR3 coding sequence is TGTGACAGCTCACCACGGGGATTACAGGGGGTCGAGCAGTACTTC. The V gene is TRBV18, the J gene TRBJ2-7; 8 bases line up with TRBD1. Germline V CDR1 and CDR2: KGHSH, LQKENI. The CDR3 runs 15 residues.

The chain has TRBV7-2 and TRBJ1-6; D uncertain. CDR3 length equals 16 residues. The V end was cut by 5 bases, the J end by 0 bases, with 11 bases between. The germline gives CDR1 SGHTA, CDR2 FQGNSA. For the CDR3, the DNA is TGTGCCAGCAGCAAGGGTTTCGACTCCTATAATTCACCCCTCCACTTT. This sequence encodes CASSKGFDSYNSPLHF.

This clonotype was seen only a few times. The chain employs TRBV3-1 and TRBJ2-2; possibly TRBD1 for D (5 bases). Trimming removed 4 bases from V and 5 bases from J, with 11 bases in between. Germline CDR1 LGHDT, CDR2 YNNKEL (reference sequence). This CDR3 region has 14 residues. CDR3 DNA: TGTGCCAGCAGCCCCCGAAGGGGTACCGGGGAGCTGTTTTTT. Translation: CASSPRRGTGELFF.

The V call is TRBV28, the J call TRBJ2-7; the D is unclear. Trimming left V 6 bases short and J 2 bases short, with 8 bases between. The CDR3 contains 12 residues. Germline V gene data show CDR1 as MDHEN and CDR2 as SYDVKM. The CDR3 nucleotides read TGTGCCAGCAGGTCATTCGCCTACGAGCAGTACTTC. Its protein product is CASRSFAYEQYF.